These 29 T cell receptor beta chains share one sample of origin, sequenced in a study of blood T cell repertoires in COVID-19. Produced via immunoSEQ multiplex PCR; TCRdb's table is partial and in-frame only. The table lists some 130,000 clones, around four fifths of them singletons, with around 9.9% in the top ten. What was sequenced was peripheral blood. The receptor source for this set is a man in his fifties or sixties who had recovered from COVID-19.

The chain couples TRBV19 to TRBJ2-5, with TRBD1 identical over 9 bases. CDR3 length: 13 amino acids. The junction had 6 bases not matched to a gene; V was cut back by 9 bases and J by 4 bases. Germline values: CDR1 LNHDA, CDR2 SQIVND (reference sequence). The CDR3 region has the DNA TGTGCCAGGGTCGGGACAGGGACAGAGACCCAGTACTTC. Translation gives CARVGTGTETQYF.

The V and J genes are TRBV7-2 and TRBJ1-2; 7 nucleotides match TRBD1. The germline gives CDR1 SGHTA, CDR2 FQGNSA. CDR3 length: 17 residues. V was clipped by 4 bases and J by 3 bases; unmatched bases: 14. CDR3 bases: TGTGCCAGCAGCTCCTCGGTGGACTCTACAGGGGACTATGGCTACACCTTC. It is translated as CASSSSVDSTGDYGYTF. The full variable domain, completed using reference TRBV7-2 and TRBJ1-2, is GAGVSQSPSNKVTEKGKDVELRCDPISGHTALYWYRQSLGQGLEFLIYFQGNSAPDKSGLPSDRFSAERTGGSVSTLTIQRTQQEDSAVYLCASSSSVDSTGDYGYTFGSGTRLTVV.

The CDR3 nucleotides are TGCGCCAGCAGCTTGGCCCCTGGACGGAGGGGCGACGAGCAGTACTTC. Protein product: CASSLAPGRRGDEQYF. This chain uses TRBV5-1 with TRBJ2-7; D might be TRBD2 (6 bases). Trimming cost V 0 bases and J 5 bases, with 18 bases left between them. CDR1 is SGHRS, CDR2 YFSETQ, per germline. The CDR3 consists of 16 residues.

The chain joins TRBV7-2 to TRBJ1-1, with no clear D. Germline V CDR1 and CDR2: SGHTA, FQGNSA. Trimming cost V 3 bases and J 1 base, with 9 bases left between them. The CDR3 is made up of 14 amino acids. CDR3 DNA: TGTGCCAGCAGCTTTGCCGGGAGGAACACTGAAGCTTTCTTT. This encodes CASSFAGRNTEAFF. The whole variable domain, remainder taken from reference TRBV7-2 and TRBJ1-1, is GAGVSQSPSNKVTEKGKDVELRCDPISGHTALYWYRQSLGQGLEFLIYFQGNSAPDKSGLPSDRFSAERTGGSVSTLTIQRTQQEDSAVYLCASSFAGRNTEAFFGQGTRLTVV.

This clone was counted many times. V and J are TRBV24-1 and TRBJ2-1; 7 bases agree with TRBD1. The CDR3 length is 16 residues. In germline, CDR1 is KGHDR, CDR2 SFDVKD. The V and J ends lost 3 bases and 0 bases, in that order; junction bases with no gene match: 4. The CDR3 here is CATSDTTGSSYNEQFF. The CDR3 DNA sequence: TGTGCCACCAGTGATACGACAGGGAGCTCCTACAATGAGCAGTTCTTC.

This chain links TRBV3-1 (or the pseudogene TRBV3-2) with TRBJ2-1, with 15 bases fitting TRBD2. Germline lookup yields CDR1 LGHDT and CDR2 YNNKEL (reference sequence). The CDR3 totals 19 residues. With 3 bases clipped from V and 4 bases from J, the junction kept 10 bases outside the gene matches. The CDR3 DNA sequence: TGTGCCAGCAGCCATTACGGGACTAGCGGGGGGCCCAGATACAATGAGCAGTTCTTC. Protein: CASSHYGTSGGPRYNEQFF.

This clone was observed once. DNA of the CDR3: TGTGCCAGCAGTGACAATAGGGGGTCTCTCACCGGGGAGCTGTTTTTT. Protein sequence: CASSDNRGSLTGELFF. The V gene is TRBV25-1, the J gene TRBJ2-2; a possible D gene is TRBD1 (6 bases). CDR3 length: 16 residues. From germline, CDR1 is MGHDK and CDR2 SYGVNS. Between the trimmed V and J ends, which lost 3 bases and 4 bases, there was a span of 15 bases.

This chain uses TRBV9 with TRBJ1-2; maybe TRBD1 (6 bases). Germline CDR1 SGDLS, CDR2 YYNGEE. This CDR3 has 15 residues. Trimming pared 0 bases from V and 7 bases from J, leaving 16 bases between. CDR3 DNA: TGTGCCAGCAGCGTAGCTGAGGGTGGGACACCTGGCTACACCTTC. Its protein is CASSVAEGGTPGYTF.

The chain couples TRBV5-1 to TRBJ2-7, with 8 positions matching TRBD1. Germline loops: CDR1 SGHRS, CDR2 YFSETQ. The CDR3 has 16 amino acids. V trimming: 0 bases; J trimming: 0 bases; junction bases outside the gene matches: 5. As DNA, the CDR3 is TGCGCCAGCAGCTTGGGGGGACAGGCGAGCTCCTACGAGCAGTACTTC. Translating it yields CASSLGGQASSYEQYF.

The rearrangement joins TRBV18 to TRBJ1-2; TRBD1 aligns across 7 bases. Germline CDR1 reads KGHSH; CDR2 reads LQKENI. This CDR3 is 14 amino acids long. The V segment lost 5 bases and the J segment 0 bases; nucleotides outside the gene matches: 3. The CDR3, as DNA: TGTGCCAGCTCAGCCGGGACAGCTAACTATGGCTACACCTTC. This sequence encodes CASSAGTANYGYTF.

This rearrangement joins TRBV5-6 to TRBJ2-7; maybe TRBD2 (5 bases). Germline V lookup: CDR1 SGHDT, CDR2 YYEEEE. V lost 0 bases and J 4 bases, leaving 5 bases between the germline ends. The CDR3 covers 12 residues. In DNA, the CDR3 is TGTGCCAGCAGCTTGGGCGGGTACGAGCAGTACTTC. This gives the protein CASSLGGYEQYF.

This clone has a handful of counts. The J gene is TRBJ1-6, the V gene TRBV28, with D tentatively TRBD1 (6 bases). Between the trimmed V and J ends, which lost 3 bases and 6 bases, there was a span of 12 bases. The CDR3 is 15 residues long. Germline CDR1 and CDR2: MDHEN and SYDVKM. CDR3: CASSFLRGGNSPLHF. As DNA, the CDR3 is TGTGCCAGCAGTTTCTTAAGGGGGGGTAATTCACCCCTCCACTTT.

This clone is a singleton in its sample. This chain links TRBV6-4 with TRBJ2-3; D remains unclear. CDR1 is MRHNA, CDR2 SNTAGT, per germline. The CDR3 covers 14 residues. V was clipped by 3 bases and J by 2 bases, with 9 bases between them. CDR3 loop: CASSEGFHTDTQYF. DNA of the CDR3: TGTGCCAGCAGTGAGGGCTTTCACACAGATACGCAGTATTTT.

The chain has TRBV11-2 and TRBJ1-1; TRBD1 matches 7 bases. Germline assignment: CDR1 SGHAT and CDR2 FQNNGV. The CDR3 is 18 amino acids. The V gene end was trimmed by 0 bases and the J gene end by 3 bases; junction bases not matched to a gene: 13. As DNA, the CDR3 is TGTGCCAGCAGCTTAGATGAGACAGGGACCAGGGGGTACACTGAAGCTTTCTTT. It encodes CASSLDETGTRGYTEAFF. Full variable domain (remainder filled in from reference TRBV11-2 and TRBJ1-1): EAGVAQSPRYKIIEKRQSVAFWCNPISGHATLYWYQQILGQGPKLLIQFQNNGVVDDSQLPKDRFSAERLKGVDSTLKIQPAKLEDSAVYLCASSLDETGTRGYTEAFFGQGTRLTVV.

This chain connects TRBV5-5 to TRBJ2-7; 11 nucleotides match TRBD2. The trim removed 4 bases at V and 0 bases at J, leaving 0 bases unmatched. The CDR3 extends over 14 amino acids. Germline V gene data show CDR1 as SGHKS and CDR2 as YYEKEE (reference sequence). The CDR3 protein is CASSLAGGSYEQYF. DNA for the CDR3: TGTGCCAGCAGCCTAGCGGGGGGCTCCTACGAGCAGTACTTC.

The chain has TRBV7-2 and TRBJ2-1; 9 bases align to TRBD2. J gave up 2 bases and V 7 bases, and 6 bases lay outside the gene matches. The germline V gene encodes CDR1 SGHTA and CDR2 FQGNSA. The CDR3 runs to 15 residues. CDR3 sequence (DNA): TGTGCCAGCATCCAGAGCGGGGGGACCTACAATGAGCAGTTCTTC. Protein product: CASIQSGGTYNEQFF.

V gene TRBV19 combines with J gene TRBJ2-3, with D possibly matching TRBD1 (6 bases). Trimming pared 1 base from V and 4 bases from J, leaving 12 bases between. Germline CDR1 and CDR2: LNHDA and SQIVND (reference sequence). The CDR3 contains 15 residues. The CDR3 sequence: CASSIAGESADTQYF. In DNA, the CDR3 is TGTGCCAGTAGTATAGCAGGGGAAAGCGCAGATACGCAGTATTTT.

This clone was seen many times. The V call is TRBV5-8, the J call TRBJ2-1, with 10 bases identical to TRBD1. This CDR3 spans 15 amino acids. Losses at the gene ends were 4 bases for V and 9 bases for J; bases not matched to a gene: 10. Germline CDR1 and CDR2: SGHTS and YDEGEE. The CDR3 is CASSLAGTGVSEQFF. Here the CDR3 DNA reads TGTGCCAGCAGCCTGGCAGGGACAGGGGTGAGTGAGCAGTTCTTC.

The chain combines TRBV30 with TRBJ1-4; unclear D gene. Trimming took off 7 bases at V and 4 bases at J, with 7 bases between the two ends. Germline lookup yields CDR1 GTSNPN and CDR2 SVGIG (reference sequence). The CDR3 has 11 residues. CDR3 sequence reads: CAYERNEKLFF. The CDR3 DNA reads TGTGCCTATGAGCGTAATGAAAAACTGTTTTTT.

The chain links TRBV9 to TRBJ2-7, with a possible D match to TRBD1 (5 bases). The CDR3 runs 11 residues. The germline CDR1 and CDR2 sequences are SGDLS and YYNGEE. V lost 4 bases and J lost 6, with 8 bases in between. The CDR3 DNA reads TGTGCCAGCAGCCCCAGGGCCGAGCAGTACTTC. Its translation is CASSPRAEQYF.

The rearrangement uses TRBV5-1 and TRBJ2-5; the match to TRBD2 covers 12 bases. After removal of 2 bases from V and 4 bases from J, the junction contained 6 bases not matched to a gene. Germline loops: CDR1 SGHRS, CDR2 YFSETQ. This CDR3 comprises 16 residues. CDR3 region: CASSLGLAGPGETQYF. CDR3 coding DNA: TGCGCCAGCAGCTTAGGACTAGCGGGGCCAGGAGAGACCCAGTACTTC.

J is TRBJ1-3 and V is TRBV27; D gene unclear. The V gene's germline CDR1 is MNHEY and CDR2 SMNVEV (reference sequence). There are 15 residues in the CDR3. V lost 0 bases and J 1 base, leaving 7 bases between the germline ends. The CDR3 sequence: CASSLSSVSGNTIYF. CDR3 DNA: TGTGCCAGCAGTTTATCGTCGGTTTCTGGAAACACCATATATTTT.

This rearrangement joins TRBV10-3 to TRBJ1-1; possible D gene TRBD1, 5 bases. The CDR3 totals 14 residues. CDR1 is ENHRY and CDR2 is SYGVKD in the germline V gene. V lost 6 bases, J lost 0 bases, and 11 bases lay in between. The CDR3 protein is CAISGGLLNTEAFF. CDR3 nucleotides: TGTGCCATCAGCGGGGGACTGTTGAACACTGAAGCTTTCTTT.

The chain's CDR3 is CACVGGGEETQYF. CDR3 nucleotides: TGTGCCTGTGTCGGAGGGGGCGAGGAGACCCAGTACTTC. J is TRBJ2-5 and V is TRBV11-2, with D possibly being TRBD1 (7 bases). Deletions cut 11 bases from V and 5 bases from J, with 18 bases between. CDR1 and CDR2 from the germline V gene are SGHAT and FQNNGV. The CDR3 has 13 residues.

The CDR3 DNA follows: TGTGCCAGCAGCATCGGACAGGTCTGGGTCCTAGCGGGAGACACTAGCACAGATACGCAGTATTTT. This encodes CASSIGQVWVLAGDTSTDTQYF. This chain connects TRBV21-1 to TRBJ2-3; the table names TRBD2, a call not compared with the DNA. TRBV21-1 is marked as a pseudogene. This CDR3 has 22 amino acids.

This chain connects TRBV4-3 to TRBJ2-3; 10 bases fit TRBD2. The CDR3 contains 16 residues. The germline V gene has CDR1 LGHNA and CDR2 YSLEER. V lost 4 bases and J lost 2; bases outside the gene matches: 6. The DNA for the CDR3 is TGCGCCAGCAGCCTCTCCGGACTAGCGGACACAGATACGCAGTATTTT. This codes for CASSLSGLADTDTQYF.

The chain recombines TRBV9 with TRBJ2-1; 7 positions agree with TRBD1. V lost 3 bases to trimming and J lost 7 bases; unmatched junction nucleotides: 7. Germline CDR1 is SGDLS and CDR2 is YYNGEE. The CDR3 sequence is 14 residues long. For the CDR3, the DNA is TGTGCCAGCAGCGAGGGGGCCCCGGGGAATGAGCAGTTCTTC. It specifies CASSEGAPGNEQFF.

The CDR3 DNA reads TGTGCCAGCTCACCACTCAGGGAAAACTACGAGCAGTACTTC. This encodes CASSPLRENYEQYF. The gene calls are TRBV18 and TRBJ2-7, with D possibly being TRBD1 (5 bases). The germline CDR1 and CDR2 sequences are KGHSH and LQKENI. Trimming took 1 base from V and 3 from J, leaving 10 bases between them. The length of the CDR3 is 14 residues. The variable domain in full, with the rest retrieved from reference TRBV18 and TRBJ2-7, is NAGVMQNPRHLVRRRGQEARLRCSPMKGHSHVYWYRQLPEEGLKFMVYLQKENIIDESGMPKERFSAEFPKEGPSILRIQQVVRGDSAAYFCASSPLRENYEQYFGPGTRLTVT.

V and J are TRBV7-3 and TRBJ2-1; tentative D call: TRBD2 (6 bases). CDR1 is SGHTA and CDR2 is FQGTGA in the germline V gene. Trimming took off 2 bases at V and 8 bases at J, with 10 bases between the two ends. CDR3 length equals 13 residues. This CDR3 is CASSLVRDDEQFF. CDR3 nucleotides: TGTGCCAGCAGCTTAGTGCGGGACGATGAGCAGTTCTTC.